This T cell receptor (beta chain) was obtained from a study of cytomegalovirus exposure and HLA in healthy donors. General study results and limits: A link between a missense DCLRE1C variant and TCR beta V- and J-gene trimming emerged from a later analysis. The likely origin of a cluster of highly shared sequence variants was a sequencing artifact.

A remark on this clone: Its antigen is undetermined.

PCR amplification relied on 60 Vbeta primers (plus 13 Jbeta primers). TCRdb's copy holds only in-frame clones and misses some; the assay was immunoSEQ multiplex PCR. The table shows about 150,000 clones, with 60% to 85% occurring only once. What was sequenced was PBMCs. This receptor was obtained from a man in his forties or fifties in good health and CMV-seropositive.

The CDR3 DNA reads as TGTGCCATCAGTGCCGCTGGAAGCGGGAGTTCCTACGAGCAGTACTTC. Protein sequence: CAISAAGSGSSYEQYF. The chain links TRBV10-3 to TRBJ2-7; 8 bases line up with TRBD2. Trimming at V came to 4 bases and at J to 1 base, leaving 9 bases not matched to a gene. The CDR3 sequence is 16 residues long. The germline V gene has CDR1 ENHRY and CDR2 SYGVKD.